A single sample gave rise to the 20 T cell receptor beta chains below, sequenced in a study of cytomegalovirus exposure and HLA in healthy donors. With 60 Vbeta and 13 Jbeta primers, the PCR was carried out. TCRdb's copy holds only in-frame clones and misses some; the assay was immunoSEQ multiplex PCR. The sample comprises 160,000 or so clones, 65% to 90% of which are singletons, and 6.5% to 7.5% rests with the top ten. The sequenced sample consisted of PBMCs. These receptors were taken from a woman in her forties or fifties in good health and CMV-seropositive.

This clone was counted between two and nine times. J is TRBJ2-7 and V is TRBV10-3; perhaps TRBD2 as D (6 bases). V was cut by 4 bases and J by 6 bases, with 19 bases left in between. The CDR3 contains 15 residues. CDR1 is ENHRY, CDR2 SYGVKD, per germline. In DNA form, the CDR3 reads TGTGCCATCAGTGGAACTAGCAAAAGTAGGGCCGAGCAGTACTTC. Translated, it gives CAISGTSKSRAEQYF.

The chain links TRBV12-5 to TRBJ2-7; 8 bases align to TRBD1. Trimming cost V 6 bases and J 0 bases; bases outside gene matches: 7. The CDR3 loop spans 15 amino acids. Germline-derived CDR1 and CDR2 are LGHNT and FRNRAP. Here the CDR3 reads CASGAGGASSYEQYF. Here the CDR3 DNA reads TGTGCTAGTGGCGCAGGGGGCGCTTCCTCCTACGAGCAGTACTTC.

The rearrangement uses TRBV30 and TRBJ1-1; D call uncertain. The length of the CDR3 is 13 residues. V lost 2 bases and J 1 base, leaving 8 bases between the germline ends. Germline assignment: CDR1 GTSNPN and CDR2 SVGIG (reference sequence). The CDR3 coding sequence is TGTGCCTGGAGTTTGAGGAGGAACACTGAAGCTTTCTTT. Amino acids: CAWSLRRNTEAFF.

The V and J genes are TRBV4-1 and TRBJ2-7; a possible D gene is TRBD2 (7 bases). CDR3 length equals 16 residues. V lost 1 base to trimming and J lost 3 bases, with 16 bases between them. The V gene's germline CDR1 is MGHRA and CDR2 YSYEKL. The CDR3 DNA follows: TGCGCCAGCAGCCAAGGGACGGGGGGCGACCTCTACGAGCAGTACTTC. Protein: CASSQGTGGDLYEQYF.

This chain uses TRBV9 with TRBJ1-3; no reliable D call. There are 14 residues in the CDR3. V was trimmed by 1 base and J by 1 base, leaving 6 bases between them. Germline V gene sequence: CDR1 SGDLS, CDR2 YYNGEE. DNA for the CDR3: TGTGCCAGCAGCGTAAGAGAATCTGGAAACACCATATATTTT. Translation gives CASSVRESGNTIYF.

This rearrangement joins TRBV5-6 to TRBJ1-2; 8 bases agree with TRBD1. The CDR3 extends over 15 amino acids. Per germline, CDR1 SGHDT and CDR2 YYEEEE. V was pared by 5 bases and J by 5 bases, with 11 bases of the junction left unmatched. CDR3 in amino acids: CASSFTRDRLYGYTF. Here the CDR3 DNA reads TGTGCCAGCAGTTTTACCCGGGACAGGTTATATGGCTACACCTTC.

This chain connects TRBV2 to TRBJ1-2; 10 nucleotides agree with TRBD1. The J segment lost 5 bases and the V segment lost 4 bases, leaving 7 bases of the junction unmatched. Germline V gene lookup returns CDR1 SNHLY and CDR2 FYNNEI. There are 15 residues in the CDR3. Here the CDR3 reads CASSGGTGDPYGYTF. DNA for the CDR3: TGTGCCAGCAGTGGCGGGACAGGGGATCCTTATGGCTACACCTTC.

This chain joins TRBV30 and TRBJ1-2, with TRBD1 as a possible D gene (5 bases). Trimming removed 3 bases at V and 2 bases at J, with 13 bases between. Per germline, CDR1 GTSNPN and CDR2 SVGIG (reference sequence). CDR3 size: 14 residues. The CDR3 bases are TGTGCCTGGAGGGCCGGGACTTTCAACTATGGCTACACCTTC. Amino acid sequence: CAWRAGTFNYGYTF.

J is TRBJ2-3 and V is TRBV7-3; D ambiguous. In germline, CDR1 is SGHTA, CDR2 FQGTGA. Trimming pared 1 base from V and 1 base from J, leaving 6 bases between. The CDR3 runs to 14 residues. CDR3 protein: CASSLNAGTDTQYF. In DNA, the CDR3 is TGTGCCAGCAGCTTAAACGCGGGCACAGATACGCAGTATTTT.

This sequence joins TRBV7-2 and TRBJ1-2; D is uncertain. Trimming stripped 4 bases from V and 6 bases from J, with 9 bases between. The CDR3 is 12 residues long. CDR1 is SGHTA, CDR2 FQGNSA, per germline. Written as DNA, the CDR3 is TGTGCCAGCAGCTCTTGGGAGGATGGCTACACCTTC. Amino acid sequence: CASSSWEDGYTF.

The chain uses TRBV7-8 and TRBJ1-2, with 7 bases matching TRBD1. The CDR3 has 13 amino acids. In germline, CDR1 is SGHVS, CDR2 FQNEAQ. V was clipped by 5 bases and J by 5 bases; unmatched bases: 5. CDR3 in amino acids: CASSRDRAYGYTF. The CDR3 nucleotides are TGTGCCAGCAGCCGTGACAGGGCGTATGGCTACACCTTC.

The chain employs TRBV7-8 and TRBJ2-3; TRBD2 matches 9 bases. The germline gives CDR1 SGHVS, CDR2 FQNEAQ. V shed 2 bases, J shed 5 bases, and the junction held 5 bases outside the gene matches. The CDR3 runs 15 residues. CDR3 coding DNA: TGTGCCAGCAGCTTATTGGTAGCGGGGGAAGATACGCAGTATTTT. This encodes CASSLLVAGEDTQYF.

The chain joins TRBV5-1 to TRBJ2-7, with 7 bases aligning to TRBD1. Looked up from germline, CDR1 is SGHRS and CDR2 is YFSETQ. V lost 0 bases and J lost 5; bases outside the gene matches: 11. The CDR3 is made up of 16 amino acids. The DNA for the CDR3 is TGCGCCAGCAGCTTGGAAGGGGGCCGAGGGAGCCACGAGCAGTACTTC. It specifies CASSLEGGRGSHEQYF.

This clone was seen more than once but under ten times. Other DNA sequences from this sample encode an identical CDR3 as well. This sequence joins TRBV29-1 and TRBJ2-3; 11 bases map to TRBD2. The V gene end was trimmed by 6 bases and the J gene end by 0 bases; junction bases not matched to a gene: 5. CDR1 and CDR2 from the germline V gene are SQVTM and ANQGSEA. This CDR3 is built from 15 residues. Here the CDR3 reads CSVLAGVTSTDTQYF. The DNA of the CDR3 is TGCAGCGTACTAGCGGGGGTAACTAGCACAGATACGCAGTATTTT.

This chain uses TRBV2 with TRBJ2-7; tentative D call: TRBD2 (6 bases). Trimming took 4 bases from V and 4 from J, leaving 20 bases between them. Germline V gene data show CDR1 as SNHLY and CDR2 as FYNNEI. The CDR3 runs to 16 residues. The CDR3 sequence: CASSGGRSLSSYEQYF. CDR3 bases: TGTGCCAGCAGTGGGGGGAGGTCGCTCTCTTCTTACGAGCAGTACTTC.

V gene TRBV10-3 combines with J gene TRBJ2-3, with TRBD2 matching 9 bases. This CDR3 comprises 18 residues. V dropped 2 bases and J dropped 2; count of bases not matched to a gene: 11. Germline CDR1 and CDR2: ENHRY and SYGVKD. CDR3 nucleotides: TGTGCCATCAGTGAGGCTTGGGGCGGGGGGGAACACACAGATACGCAGTATTTT. Amino acid sequence: CAISEAWGGGEHTDTQYF.

The chain carries TRBV6-5 and TRBJ2-3, with 8 bases aligning to TRBD2. Germline V lookup: CDR1 MNHEY, CDR2 SVGAGI. The CDR3 consists of 15 residues. V shed 4 bases and J 7 bases; nucleotides not matched to a gene: 10. The CDR3 sequence is CASSLDGGAGNTQYF. The CDR3 DNA sequence: TGTGCCAGCAGTTTGGACGGGGGGGCAGGGAATACGCAGTATTTT.

The CDR3 DNA sequence: TGTGCCAGTAGTTTGGACAGGGGGAGTTTAGAGACCCAGTACTTC. It specifies CASSLDRGSLETQYF. The rearrangement links TRBV19 to TRBJ2-5, with 10 bases identical to TRBD1. The germline V gene encodes CDR1 LNHDA and CDR2 SQIVND (reference sequence). Trimming removed 5 bases from V and 4 bases from J; junction bases left unmatched: 7. The CDR3 totals 15 residues.

This chain links TRBV19 with TRBJ2-7; 7 nucleotides match TRBD2. Germline V gene lookup returns CDR1 LNHDA and CDR2 SQIVND (reference sequence). After removal of 1 base from V and 4 bases from J, the junction contained 1 base not matched to a gene. This CDR3 has 13 residues. The CDR3 region is CASSIGEGYEQYF. The CDR3 nucleotides read TGTGCCAGTAGTATAGGGGAGGGGTACGAGCAGTACTTC.

The CDR3 sequence: CASSQEGLAKAGQYF. The CDR3 bases are TGCGCCAGCAGCCAAGAGGGACTAGCGAAAGCAGGACAGTACTTC. V gene TRBV4-1 combines with J gene TRBJ2-7, with 10 nucleotides matching TRBD2. The CDR3 extends over 15 amino acids. The V segment lost 0 bases and the J segment 10 bases; nucleotides outside the gene matches: 9. CDR1 MGHRA and CDR2 YSYEKL come from the germline V gene.